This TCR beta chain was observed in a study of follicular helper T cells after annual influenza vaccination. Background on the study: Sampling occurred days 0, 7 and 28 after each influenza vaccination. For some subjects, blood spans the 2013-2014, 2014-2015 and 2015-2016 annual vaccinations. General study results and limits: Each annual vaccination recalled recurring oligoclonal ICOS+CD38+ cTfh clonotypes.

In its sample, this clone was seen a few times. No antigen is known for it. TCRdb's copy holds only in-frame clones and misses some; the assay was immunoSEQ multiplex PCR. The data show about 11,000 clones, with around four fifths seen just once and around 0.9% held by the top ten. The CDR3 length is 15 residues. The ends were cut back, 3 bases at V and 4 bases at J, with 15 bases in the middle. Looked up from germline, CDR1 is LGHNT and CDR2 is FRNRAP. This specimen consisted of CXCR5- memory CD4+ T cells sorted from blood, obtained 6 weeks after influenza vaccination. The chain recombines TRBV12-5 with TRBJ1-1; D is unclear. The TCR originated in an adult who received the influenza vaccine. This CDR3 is CASGFNSVDTTEAFF. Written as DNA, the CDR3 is TGTGCTAGTGGTTTTAATTCGGTCGACACCACTGAAGCTTTCTTT.